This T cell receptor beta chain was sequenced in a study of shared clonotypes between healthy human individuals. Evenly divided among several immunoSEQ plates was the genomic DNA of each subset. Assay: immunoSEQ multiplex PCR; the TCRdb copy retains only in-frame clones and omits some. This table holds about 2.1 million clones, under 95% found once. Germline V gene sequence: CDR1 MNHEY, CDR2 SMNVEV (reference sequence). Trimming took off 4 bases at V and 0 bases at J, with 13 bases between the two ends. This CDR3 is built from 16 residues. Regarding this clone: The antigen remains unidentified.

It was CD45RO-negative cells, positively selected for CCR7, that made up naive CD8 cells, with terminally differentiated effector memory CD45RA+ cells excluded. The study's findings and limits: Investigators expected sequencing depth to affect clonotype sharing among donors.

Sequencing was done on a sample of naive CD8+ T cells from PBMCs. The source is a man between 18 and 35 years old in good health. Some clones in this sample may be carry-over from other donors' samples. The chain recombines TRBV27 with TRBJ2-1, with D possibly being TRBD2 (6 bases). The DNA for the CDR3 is TGTGCCAGCAGTTCTAGCGTGAAGAGCTCCTACAATGAGCAGTTCTTC. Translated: CASSSSVKSSYNEQFF.